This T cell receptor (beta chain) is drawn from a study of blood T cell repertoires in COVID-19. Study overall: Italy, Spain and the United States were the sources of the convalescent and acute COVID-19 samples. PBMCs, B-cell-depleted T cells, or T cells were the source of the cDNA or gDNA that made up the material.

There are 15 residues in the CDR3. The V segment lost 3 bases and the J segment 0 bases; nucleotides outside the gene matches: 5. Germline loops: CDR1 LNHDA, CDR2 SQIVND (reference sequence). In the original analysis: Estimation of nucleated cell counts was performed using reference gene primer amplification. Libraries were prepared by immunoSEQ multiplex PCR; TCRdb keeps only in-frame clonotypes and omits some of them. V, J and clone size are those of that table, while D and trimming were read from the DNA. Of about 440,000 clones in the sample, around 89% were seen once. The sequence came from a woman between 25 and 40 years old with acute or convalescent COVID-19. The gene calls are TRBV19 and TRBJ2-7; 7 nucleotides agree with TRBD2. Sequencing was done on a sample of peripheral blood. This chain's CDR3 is CASSMLAESSYEQYF. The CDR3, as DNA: TGTGCCAGTAGTATGCTAGCGGAGAGCTCCTACGAGCAGTACTTC.